What follows are 26 T cell receptor beta chains derived from one specimen sequenced in a study of OX40 agonist ivuxolimab in advanced cancers. Only in-frame clones appear in the TCRdb table, and some are missing; sequencing was by immunoSEQ multiplex PCR. Of about 70,000 clones listed, more than 85% are singletons. The specimen comprised CD4+ or CD8+ T cells sorted from blood, sampled in a trial of the OX40 agonist ivuxolimab. The receptors were sampled from an adult with an advanced solid tumor such as melanoma, head and neck, liver or kidney cancer.

CDR3 residues: CASSSGGGGTYEQYF. CDR3 nucleotide sequence: TGTGCCAGCAGCTCCGGCGGGGGGGGTACCTACGAGCAGTACTTC. V gene TRBV21-1 combines with J gene TRBJ2-7; TRBD2 was called by the table and not checked on the DNA. TRBV21-1 is given as a pseudogene. This CDR3 contains 15 residues.

This chain connects TRBV16 to TRBJ2-5; D not resolved. V lost 1 base and J 0 bases, leaving 6 bases between the germline ends. CDR3 size: 14 residues. CDR1 and CDR2 (germline): KGHSY, FQNENV. Here the CDR3 reads CASSQFGNQETQYF. For the CDR3, the DNA is TGTGCCAGCAGCCAATTCGGAAACCAAGAGACCCAGTACTTC. The complete variable domain, with remaining parts taken from reference TRBV16 and TRBJ2-5, reads GEEVAQTPKHLVRGEGQKAKLYCAPIKGHSYVFWYQQVLKNEFKFLISFQNENVFDETGMPKERFSAKCLPNSPCSLEIQATKLEDSAVYFCASSQFGNQETQYFGPGTRLLVL.

V gene TRBV23-1 combines with J gene TRBJ1-1, with TRBD1 identical over 8 bases. TRBV23-1 is given ORF status, its function remaining uncertain. After removal of 3 bases from V and 11 bases from J, the junction contained 23 bases not matched to a gene. This CDR3 comprises 18 residues. The CDR3, as DNA: TGCGCCAGCAGTCATTACTTTAATCAGGACAGGGTGGGTAGTGAGGCTTTCTTT. The encoded protein is CASSHYFNQDRVGSEAFF.

The V and J genes are TRBV13 and TRBJ1-2; 7 positions match TRBD1. The V segment lost 0 bases and the J segment 4 bases; nucleotides outside the gene matches: 8. CDR1 is PRHDT and CDR2 is FYEKMQ in the germline V gene (reference sequence). The CDR3 sequence is 16 residues long. CDR3 sequence: CASSLGAGGGVYGYTF. CDR3 nucleotide sequence: TGTGCCAGCAGCTTAGGGGCAGGGGGAGGGGTCTATGGCTACACCTTC.

The chain joins TRBV4-1 to TRBJ2-1; TRBD1 matches 9 bases. The CDR3 sequence is 14 residues long. Germline CDR1 and CDR2: MGHRA and YSYEKL. Unmatched junction bases numbered 0, after V lost 3 bases and J lost 3 bases. CDR3: CASSQGQGYNEQFF. The CDR3 DNA follows: TGCGCCAGCAGCCAGGGACAGGGCTACAATGAGCAGTTCTTC.

The rearrangement links TRBV27 to TRBJ2-2, with D tentatively TRBD1 (6 bases). Germline CDR1 is MNHEY and CDR2 is SMNVEV (reference sequence). V was clipped by 2 bases and J by 0 bases, with 10 bases between them. The CDR3 contains 16 residues. CDR3 region: CASSLEQGSNTGELFF. The CDR3, as DNA: TGTGCCAGCAGTTTAGAACAGGGTTCGAACACCGGGGAGCTGTTTTTT.

The gene calls are TRBV6-6 and TRBJ1-2; maybe TRBD1 (6 bases). This CDR3 region has 13 residues. Per germline, CDR1 MNHNY and CDR2 SVGAGI (reference sequence). Trimming pared 4 bases from V and 3 bases from J, leaving 9 bases between. The CDR3 protein is CASSFPGDYGYTF. For the CDR3, the DNA is TGTGCCAGCAGTTTCCCAGGGGACTATGGCTACACCTTC.

The chain is built from TRBV9 and TRBJ2-7; TRBD1 agrees at 10 bases. Trimming took 2 bases from V and 5 from J; bases not matched to a gene: 4. The CDR3 length is 14 residues. Germline values: CDR1 SGDLS, CDR2 YYNGEE. The CDR3 region is CASSVAGTGDEQYF. The CDR3 nucleotides read TGTGCCAGCAGCGTGGCCGGGACAGGGGACGAGCAGTACTTC.

V gene TRBV10-3 combines with J gene TRBJ2-3, with D unclear. CDR1 is ENHRY, CDR2 SYGVKD, per germline. CDR3 length: 13 residues. The V and J ends lost 6 bases and 0 bases respectively, with 7 bases between them. CDR3 coding DNA: TGTGCCATCAGGGTCATAAGCACAGATACGCAGTATTTT. Amino acids: CAIRVISTDTQYF.

The chain carries TRBV6-9 and TRBJ2-7; D is uncertain. The germline gives CDR1 MNHGY, CDR2 SVAAGI. V dropped 7 bases and J dropped 5 bases, with 18 bases sitting between them. This CDR3 has 14 amino acids. For the CDR3, the DNA is TGTGCCAGCACCCTAAGCCCATCTGGGAACGAGCAGTACTTC. Translation gives CASTLSPSGNEQYF.

The rearrangement links TRBV4-1 to TRBJ2-2; D gene ambiguous. The V end lost 0 bases, the J end lost 3 bases, and 11 bases lay between the germline ends. CDR3 length: 16 residues. CDR1 is MGHRA and CDR2 is YSYEKL in the germline V gene. The DNA for the CDR3 is TGCGCCAGCAGCCAAGAATCTCAAACGGACACCGGGGAGCTGTTTTTT. Translated, it gives CASSQESQTDTGELFF.

The CDR3 DNA is TGTGCCAGCAGTGAACTGGCAGGGGCGAACACCGGGGAGCTGTTTTTT. Protein product: CASSELAGANTGELFF. This chain joins TRBV6-1 and TRBJ2-2; the D gene is possibly TRBD1 (6 bases). The germline V gene has CDR1 MNHNS and CDR2 SASEGT. V was cut by 2 bases and J by 0 bases, with 10 bases left in between. CDR3 length equals 16 residues.

In this sample, this clone turned up once. The chain joins TRBV11-2 to TRBJ2-7; a weak D match, TRBD2 (6 bases). The CDR3 loop spans 17 amino acids. V lost 4 bases to trimming and J lost 0 bases, with 19 bases between them. CDR1 SGHAT and CDR2 FQNNGV come from the germline V gene. The CDR3 sequence: CASSSPLGGLSSYEQYF. The CDR3 DNA follows: TGTGCCAGCAGCTCACCCCTTGGGGGACTGAGCTCCTACGAGCAGTACTTC.

The chain is built from TRBV9 and TRBJ1-2; a possible D gene is TRBD1 (5 bases). Trimming left V 7 bases short and J 5 bases short, with 12 bases between. The CDR3 has 12 residues. CDR1 SGDLS and CDR2 YYNGEE come from the germline V gene. The CDR3 spells CASSGGFYGYTF. In DNA form, the CDR3 reads TGTGCCAGCTCTGGGGGATTTTATGGCTACACCTTC. Full variable domain (missing parts from reference TRBV9 and TRBJ1-2): DSGVTQTPKHLITATGQRVTLRCSPRSGDLSVYWYQQSLDQGLQFLIQYYNGEERAKGNILERFSAQQFPDLHSELNLSSLELGDSALYFCASSGGFYGYTFGSGTRLTVV.

The chain links TRBV5-4 to TRBJ1-1; no clear D gene. This CDR3 is built from 14 residues. V was clipped by 4 bases and J by 3 bases, with 13 bases between them. Per germline, CDR1 SGHNT and CDR2 YYREEE (reference sequence). CDR3 sequence reads: CASSASLAYTEAFF. The CDR3 DNA reads TGTGCCAGCAGCGCCAGCTTGGCGTACACTGAAGCTTTCTTT.

The rearrangement links TRBV19 to TRBJ1-1; the D gene is possibly TRBD1 (5 bases). Looked up from germline, CDR1 is LNHDA and CDR2 is SQIVND (reference sequence). This CDR3 contains 15 residues. V lost 2 bases and J 1 base, leaving 11 bases between the germline ends. The CDR3 reads CASSILPGGNTEAFF. The CDR3 DNA reads TGTGCCAGTAGTATACTCCCGGGGGGGAACACTGAAGCTTTCTTT.

The rearrangement links TRBV5-6 to TRBJ1-5; the D gene is possibly TRBD1 (5 bases). The CDR3 has 13 amino acids. The germline gives CDR1 SGHDT, CDR2 YYEEEE. Trimming stripped 3 bases from V and 6 bases from J, with 10 bases between. The CDR3 bases are TGTGCCAGCAGCTCGGGGGGGATTCAGCCCCAGCATTTT. Amino acids: CASSSGGIQPQHF.

The gene calls are TRBV27 and TRBJ1-1; a possible D gene is TRBD1 (6 bases). This CDR3 region has 14 residues. V was cut by 4 bases and J by 3 bases, with 12 bases left in between. The germline V gene encodes CDR1 MNHEY and CDR2 SMNVEV (reference sequence). The CDR3 loop is CASSSRDTYTEAFF. The CDR3 DNA follows: TGTGCCAGCAGTTCCCGGGACACGTACACTGAAGCTTTCTTT.

The table lists this clone with a count of one. This rearrangement joins TRBV2 to TRBJ2-2; perhaps TRBD2 as D (6 bases). The germline gives CDR1 SNHLY, CDR2 FYNNEI. The CDR3 sequence is 15 residues long. V dropped 6 bases and J dropped 3 bases, with 14 bases sitting between them. The chain's CDR3 is CASRGLAGDTGELFF. The CDR3 DNA follows: TGTGCCAGCAGGGGACTGGCCGGGGACACCGGGGAGCTGTTTTTT.

This clone appeared once. The chain recombines TRBV7-2 with TRBJ1-1; 10 positions agree with TRBD1. V was clipped by 8 bases and J by 0 bases; unmatched bases: 3. This CDR3 comprises 14 residues. CDR1 and CDR2 (germline): SGHTA, FQGNSA. The CDR3 DNA reads as TGTGCCAGCCGGGACAGGGGCCTGAACACTGAAGCTTTCTTT. It translates to CASRDRGLNTEAFF.

The chain has TRBV11-2 and TRBJ2-7, with 9 bases that match TRBD1. This CDR3 comprises 17 residues. With V trimmed by 0 bases and J by 2 bases, 8 bases remained unmatched. Germline V gene data show CDR1 as SGHAT and CDR2 as FQNNGV. The CDR3 is CASSLDRLGTGTYEQYF. The DNA for the CDR3 is TGTGCCAGCAGCTTAGATCGATTAGGGACAGGGACCTACGAGCAGTACTTC.

The gene calls are TRBV27 and TRBJ1-2; tentatively, D is TRBD1 (5 bases). CDR1 and CDR2 (germline): MNHEY, SMNVEV (reference sequence). This CDR3 is 13 amino acids long. With 6 bases removed from V and 2 bases from J, the gap between germline ends came to 10 bases. CDR3 sequence reads: CASSFQGNYGYTF. CDR3 sequence (DNA): TGTGCCAGCAGCTTTCAGGGCAACTATGGCTACACCTTC.

The chain has TRBV7-9 and TRBJ2-3; TRBD2 matches at 10 bases. The CDR3 extends over 16 amino acids. The germline V gene encodes CDR1 SEHNR and CDR2 FQNEAQ (reference sequence). V lost 3 bases to trimming and J lost 3 bases; unmatched junction nucleotides: 6. CDR3 coding DNA: TGTGCCAGCAGCTTGCCCAGCGGGGGGGAAACAGATACGCAGTATTTT. This encodes CASSLPSGGETDTQYF.

The rearrangement joins TRBV9 to TRBJ2-1; TRBD2 aligns across 9 bases. The V gene end was trimmed by 0 bases and the J gene end by 3 bases; junction bases not matched to a gene: 1. CDR1 SGDLS and CDR2 YYNGEE come from the germline V gene. CDR3 length equals 15 residues. CDR3 residues: CASSVVAGVYNEQFF. CDR3 coding DNA: TGTGCCAGCAGCGTAGTAGCGGGGGTCTACAATGAGCAGTTCTTC.

About this clone itself: The same CDR3 arises from other DNA sequences in this sample as well. V and J are TRBV9 and TRBJ1-1; possible D gene TRBD1, 5 bases. CDR1 is SGDLS and CDR2 is YYNGEE in the germline V gene. Trimming pared 0 bases from V and 2 bases from J, leaving 8 bases between. The CDR3 covers 14 residues. This CDR3 reads CASSVEDTNTEAFF. The CDR3 nucleotides are TGTGCCAGCAGCGTAGAGGACACAAACACTGAAGCTTTCTTT.

The gene calls are TRBV7-6 and TRBJ2-5; TRBD1 matches 8 bases. Trimming cost V 10 bases and J 3 bases; bases outside gene matches: 7. The CDR3 is made up of 13 amino acids. Germline CDR1 is SGHVS and CDR2 is FNYEAQ. The DNA of the CDR3 is TGTGCCATTATCAGGGGGCCGGAAGAGACCCAGTACTTC. Amino acids: CAIIRGPEETQYF.